What follows are 22 T cell receptor beta chains derived from one specimen sequenced in a study of cytomegalovirus exposure and HLA in healthy donors (dated 2017 in TCRdb). Receptor amplification or capture employed the immunoSEQ multiplex PCR assay. For the multiplex PCR, a mixture combining 60 forward primers for TCR Vbeta segments and 13 reverse primers for TCR Jbeta segments was used. The source is immuneACCESS, and TCRdb retained only in-frame sequences with V and J called. Part of the clones is not carried over; for the studies checked, unresolved V genes explain less than half of this, and the remainder is unexplained. This sample is represented by over 80,000 clones; approximately 85% of them were singletons. The ten largest clonotypes hold about 4.9% of the sample. The sample comprised PBMCs. The receptor source for this set is a middle-aged man in good health and CMV-seropositive.

The V and J genes are TRBV30 and TRBJ1-1; 8 bases fit TRBD1. V lost 2 bases, J lost 4 bases, and 3 bases stayed unmatched. The CDR3 is 13 amino acids. Germline loops: CDR1 GTSNPN, CDR2 SVGIG (reference sequence). CDR3 residues: CAWSRTGGTEAFF. Here the CDR3 DNA reads TGTGCCTGGAGTCGAACAGGGGGCACTGAAGCTTTCTTT.

This clone occurred once. The chain recombines TRBV5-1 with TRBJ2-7, with TRBD1 matching 9 bases. This CDR3 is 15 amino acids long. The V gene end was trimmed by 1 base and the J gene end by 1 base; junction bases not matched to a gene: 3. Germline V gene sequence: CDR1 SGHRS, CDR2 YFSETQ. CDR3 sequence reads: CASSLTGTGSYEQYF. CDR3 nucleotides: TGCGCCAGCAGCTTGACCGGGACAGGGTCCTACGAGCAGTACTTC.

There are a few counts of this clone. The rearrangement joins TRBV25-1 to TRBJ1-4; 9 bases align to TRBD1. Germline V gives CDR1 MGHDK, CDR2 SYGVNS. The length of the CDR3 is 15 residues. The trim removed 3 bases at V and 5 bases at J, leaving 4 bases unmatched. CDR3 sequence (DNA): TGTGCCAGCAGTGATCCCGGGACAGGGAATGAAAAACTGTTTTTT. Its translation: CASSDPGTGNEKLFF. Filled out from reference TRBV25-1 and TRBJ1-4, the complete variable domain reads EADIYQTPRYLVIGTGKKITLECSQTMGHDKMYWYQQDPGMELHLIHYSYGVNSTEKGDLSSESTVSRIRTEHFPLTLESARPSHTSQYLCASSDPGTGNEKLFFGSGTQLSVL.

The V call is TRBV28, the J call TRBJ1-2; 8 nucleotides align to TRBD1. The CDR3 contains 14 residues. Germline V gene sequence: CDR1 MDHEN, CDR2 SYDVKM. Trimming took 5 bases from V and 5 from J; bases not matched to a gene: 7. The chain's CDR3 is CASSPQGARYGYTF. Written as DNA, the CDR3 is TGTGCCAGCAGTCCCCAGGGGGCGCGGTATGGCTACACCTTC.

The chain carries TRBV18 and TRBJ2-2; no firm D call. The V gene lost 0 bases and the J gene lost 7 bases, with 9 bases spanning the gap. Germline CDR1 is KGHSH and CDR2 is LQKENI. The length of the CDR3 is 14 residues. CDR3 amino acids: CASSPPSRSGELFF. The CDR3 nucleotides are TGTGCCAGCTCACCACCAAGCCGGAGCGGGGAGCTGTTTTTT.

Only a few counts were recorded for this clone. This chain uses TRBV10-3 with TRBJ1-2, with D possibly matching TRBD1 (6 bases). There are 16 residues in the CDR3. V dropped 6 bases and J dropped 12 bases, with 29 bases sitting between them. The germline V gene has CDR1 ENHRY and CDR2 SYGVKD. The CDR3 sequence is CAISKVGGRDQRGDTF. The CDR3 DNA follows: TGTGCCATCAGCAAGGTCGGGGGGCGAGATCAGAGAGGGGACACCTTC.

V usage is TRBV6-1 and J usage is TRBJ2-7; 7 bases fit TRBD1. The germline gives CDR1 MNHNS, CDR2 SASEGT. The CDR3 totals 16 residues. V lost 4 bases and J lost 0; bases outside the gene matches: 9. This CDR3 reads CASSGRDSRNSYEQYF. For the CDR3, the DNA is TGTGCCAGCAGTGGCCGGGACAGCCGTAACTCCTACGAGCAGTACTTC.

The gene calls are TRBV5-1 and TRBJ1-1; unclear D gene. Trimming cost V 2 bases and J 8 bases, with 13 bases left between them. Per germline, CDR1 SGHRS and CDR2 YFSETQ. The CDR3 sequence is 13 residues long. The CDR3 protein is CASSLMPGLEAFF. The CDR3 coding sequence is TGCGCCAGCAGCTTAATGCCAGGATTAGAAGCTTTCTTT.

The V gene is TRBV4-1, the J gene TRBJ2-3; 8 bases map to TRBD2. This CDR3 has 14 amino acids. V shed 1 base and J 4 bases; nucleotides not matched to a gene: 1. Germline V gene sequence: CDR1 MGHRA, CDR2 YSYEKL. This CDR3 is CASSQAGGADTQYF. The CDR3 nucleotides read TGCGCCAGCAGCCAAGCGGGAGGGGCAGATACGCAGTATTTT.

The chain employs TRBV2 and TRBJ2-1; 7 positions match TRBD2. The CDR3 extends over 13 amino acids. Germline values: CDR1 SNHLY, CDR2 FYNNEI. The V segment lost 2 bases and the J segment 8 bases; nucleotides outside the gene matches: 3. The CDR3 spells CASSESRGDEQFF. CDR3 in DNA: TGTGCCAGCAGTGAAAGCCGGGGGGATGAGCAGTTCTTC.

This clone was seen only once. The rearrangement links TRBV6-5 to TRBJ2-7, with 8 bases aligning to TRBD1. Germline V lookup: CDR1 MNHEY, CDR2 SVGAGI. V trimming: 2 bases; J trimming: 5 bases; junction bases outside the gene matches: 11. The CDR3 has 16 residues. CDR3 residues: CASSYTPRTGYNEQYF. CDR3 sequence (DNA): TGTGCCAGCAGTTACACACCACGGACAGGGTACAACGAGCAGTACTTC.

The chain has TRBV10-2 and TRBJ1-6; TRBD1 is a possible D gene (5 bases). The germline V and J ends were trimmed by 4 bases and 5 bases, with 12 bases remaining between them. CDR3 length: 15 residues. Germline V gene lookup returns CDR1 WSHSY and CDR2 SAAADI. This CDR3 is CASSAQGTDNSPLHF. In nucleotides, the CDR3 is TGCGCCAGCAGTGCTCAGGGTACGGATAATTCACCCCTCCACTTT.

The rearrangement joins TRBV6-1 to TRBJ2-5; D unresolved. The DNA end favors TRBJ2-7, so the J call may be wrong. The CDR3 has 12 amino acids. Per the germline V gene, CDR1 is MNHNS and CDR2 is SASEGT. The DNA for the CDR3 is TGTGCCAGCAGTGAAACAGTCTACGAGCAGTACTTC. It codes for CASSETVYEQYF.

The chain carries TRBV19 and TRBJ2-1, with D possibly being TRBD1 (5 bases). CDR1 and CDR2 (germline): LNHDA, SQIVND (reference sequence). CDR3 size: 14 residues. V was clipped by 1 base and J by 4 bases, with 8 bases between them. The CDR3 DNA follows: TGTGCCAGTAGTATAGTGGGGCTATACAATGAGCAGTTCTTC. Encoded protein: CASSIVGLYNEQFF.

The gene calls are TRBV18 and TRBJ2-2; no firm D call. V was shortened by 5 bases and J by 4 bases, with 8 bases between the two germline ends. This CDR3 is 13 amino acids long. The germline V gene has CDR1 KGHSH and CDR2 LQKENI. Written as DNA, the CDR3 is TGTGCCAGCTCAACAGCCGGCACCGGGGAGCTGTTTTTT. This translates into CASSTAGTGELFF.

V and J are TRBV5-4 and TRBJ1-5; D call uncertain. The length of the CDR3 is 16 residues. The V gene lost 5 bases and the J gene lost 5 bases, with 20 bases spanning the gap. The germline CDR1 and CDR2 sequences are SGHNT and YYREEE (reference sequence). The CDR3 spells CASSYPNSQRYQPQHF. CDR3 sequence (DNA): TGTGCCAGCAGTTATCCAAACTCGCAACGCTATCAGCCCCAGCATTTT.

The genes are TRBV7-9 and TRBJ2-5, with a possible D match to TRBD1 (6 bases). The J call may be in error: the DNA end matches TRBJ2-7 better. Germline CDR1 and CDR2: SEHNR and FQNEAQ (reference sequence). The CDR3 is 14 amino acids. CDR3 DNA sequence: TGTGCCAGCAGCTTAGAGCCGGGGACATACGAGCAGTACTTC. It yields the protein CASSLEPGTYEQYF.

The chain recombines TRBV5-1 with TRBJ2-2; unclear D gene. CDR1 and CDR2 (germline): SGHRS, YFSETQ. The CDR3 runs 13 residues. Between the trimmed V and J ends, which lost 0 bases and 5 bases, there was a span of 5 bases. The chain's CDR3 is CASSLGHTGELFF. For the CDR3, the DNA is TGCGCCAGCAGCTTGGGACATACCGGGGAGCTGTTTTTT.

The rearrangement uses TRBV19 and TRBJ2-3, with D possibly matching TRBD1 (5 bases). The CDR3 extends over 14 amino acids. CDR1 and CDR2 from the germline V gene are LNHDA and SQIVND (reference sequence). V lost 5 bases and J lost 2, with 11 bases in between. The CDR3 here is CASSVDRATDTQYF. DNA of the CDR3: TGTGCCAGTAGTGTCGACAGAGCCACAGATACGCAGTATTTT. Together with reference TRBV19 and TRBJ2-3, the CDR3 gives the full variable domain: DGGITQSPKYLFRKEGQNVTLSCEQNLNHDAMYWYRQDPGQGLRLIYYSQIVNDFQKGDIAEGYSVSREKKESFPLTVTSAQKNPTAFYLCASSVDRATDTQYFGPGTRLTVL.

V and J are TRBV6-5 and TRBJ1-1; 7 positions match TRBD1. Germline V gives CDR1 MNHEY, CDR2 SVGAGI. The trim removed 2 bases at V and 11 bases at J, leaving 5 bases unmatched. There are 12 residues in the CDR3. CDR3 protein: CASSYEGAGAFF. The CDR3 region has the DNA TGTGCCAGCAGTTACGAGGGGGCTGGCGCTTTCTTT.

The chain couples TRBV28 to TRBJ2-5; perhaps TRBD1 as D (5 bases). The tail of the sequence fits TRBJ2-7 better, so the J call may be wrong. The CDR3 has 15 amino acids. Germline assignment: CDR1 MDHEN and CDR2 SYDVKM. CDR3 in DNA: TGTGCCAGCAGTTTAGTGGACACAGGTATCTACGAGCAGTACTTC. It is translated as CASSLVDTGIYEQYF.

The V call is TRBV19, the J call TRBJ2-1, with TRBD2 matching over 7 bases. CDR3 length: 17 residues. Germline loops: CDR1 LNHDA, CDR2 SQIVND (reference sequence). J gave up 0 bases and V 3 bases, and 8 bases lay outside the gene matches. The DNA for the CDR3 is TGTGCCAGTAGTATGGCAAGCGGGGAGAGCTCCTACAATGAGCAGTTCTTC. This gives the protein CASSMASGESSYNEQFF.